This TCR beta chain appears in the sequencing data of a study of blood T cells in healthy people across ages. The CDR3 extends over 15 amino acids. Losses at the gene ends were 4 bases for V and 9 bases for J; bases not matched to a gene: 8. CDR1 is SGHRS, CDR2 YFSETQ, per germline. Collection of approximately 9.3 milliliters of peripheral blood was performed for each donor. Extraction yielded at least 5 micrograms of total RNA per sample. A sample-barcoded 5' primer and a J-beta primer mix were used in a second PCR of roughly 7 to 11 cycles. A 12-random-nucleotide template-switch adaptor tagged each cDNA molecule. TCRdb itself ran the 5' RACE reads through MiXCR, one entry per CDR3 protein. The data hold roughly 500,000 distinct CDR3 sequences, with approximately 25% observed a single time.

This rearrangement joins TRBV5-1 to TRBJ1-6; 9 bases are shared with TRBD1. The sequence was collected from a woman in her seventies in good health. What was sequenced was blood. The CDR3 region is CASSPGQGQSSPLHF. CDR3 sequence (DNA): TGCGCCAGCAGCCCGGGACAGGGCCAAAGTTCACCCCTCCACTTT.